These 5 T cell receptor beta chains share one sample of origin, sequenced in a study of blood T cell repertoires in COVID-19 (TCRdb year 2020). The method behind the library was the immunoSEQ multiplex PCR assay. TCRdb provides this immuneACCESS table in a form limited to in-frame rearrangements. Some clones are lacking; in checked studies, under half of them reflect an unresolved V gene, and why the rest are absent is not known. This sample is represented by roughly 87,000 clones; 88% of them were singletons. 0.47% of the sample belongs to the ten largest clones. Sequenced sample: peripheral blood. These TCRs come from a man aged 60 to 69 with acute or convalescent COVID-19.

Here the CDR3 reads CASSITSSTPSTEAFF. CDR3 nucleotides: TGTGCCAGTAGTATCACCTCTTCCACGCCGAGTACTGAAGCTTTCTTT. The gene calls are TRBV19 and TRBJ1-1, with D hard to call. The germline V gene encodes CDR1 LNHDA and CDR2 SQIVND (reference sequence). CDR3 length: 16 amino acids. Trimming stripped 3 bases from V and 5 bases from J, with 19 bases between.

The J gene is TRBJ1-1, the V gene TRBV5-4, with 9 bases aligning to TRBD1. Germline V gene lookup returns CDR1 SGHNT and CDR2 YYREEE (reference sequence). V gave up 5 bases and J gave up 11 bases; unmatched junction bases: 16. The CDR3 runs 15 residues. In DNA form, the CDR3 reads TGTGCCAGCAGTATCGGGACAGGGCTTTCGCGAGGGGCTTTCTTT. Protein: CASSIGTGLSRGAFF.

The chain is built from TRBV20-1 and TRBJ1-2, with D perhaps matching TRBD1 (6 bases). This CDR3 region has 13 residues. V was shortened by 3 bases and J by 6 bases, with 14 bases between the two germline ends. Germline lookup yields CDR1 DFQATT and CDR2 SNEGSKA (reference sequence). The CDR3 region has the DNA TGCAGTGCTAGTGGCAGGGGCTGGGATGGCTACACCTTC. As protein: CSASGRGWDGYTF.

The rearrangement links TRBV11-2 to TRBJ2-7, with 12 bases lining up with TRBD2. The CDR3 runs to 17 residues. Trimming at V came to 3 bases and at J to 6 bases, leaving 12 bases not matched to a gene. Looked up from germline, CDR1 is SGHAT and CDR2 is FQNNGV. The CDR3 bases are TGTGCCAGCAGCTTCGGACTAGCGGGAATAATCGGGCGCGAGCAGTACTTC. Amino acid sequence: CASSFGLAGIIGREQYF.

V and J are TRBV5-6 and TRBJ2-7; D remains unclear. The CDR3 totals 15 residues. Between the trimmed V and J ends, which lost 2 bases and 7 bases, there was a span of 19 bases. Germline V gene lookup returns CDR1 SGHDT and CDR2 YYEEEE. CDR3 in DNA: TGTGCCAGCAGCTTTAACGGGTCCCCCAGTTTGGAGCAGTACTTC. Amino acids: CASSFNGSPSLEQYF.